Listed below are T cell receptor beta chains from one sample, sequenced in a study of OX40 agonist ivuxolimab in advanced cancers. Using immunoSEQ multiplex PCR, the repertoire was profiled, and TCRdb retains in-frame clones only, with some absent. In the table there are 72,000 or so clones, roughly 90% of which are singletons. Sequencing was performed on CD4+ or CD8+ T cells sorted from blood, taken in a trial of the OX40 agonist ivuxolimab. These receptor sequences come from an adult with an advanced solid tumor such as melanoma, head and neck, liver or kidney cancer. Both conserved end residues are part of each CDR3. The order of the fields is clone size, J gene, V gene, CDR3 length, D gene, CDR3 DNA, CDR3 protein. The D gene is left open where the match is weak. Part of the rows lack a size; the others show once, few, many or a class for expanded clones.

>.|TRBJ2-5|TRBV6-6|13|TRBD2
TGTGCCAGCAGTCGGACTAGAGAAGAGACCCAGTACTTC
CASSRTREETQYF
>.|TRBJ1-2|TRBV7-9|15|TRBD1
TGTGCCAGCAGCTCCTGGGACAGGGGGCAAAATGGCTACACCTTC
CASSSWDRGQNGYTF
>.|TRBJ2-5|TRBV6-1|13|.
TGTGCCAGCGTGGGACCCCCTCTGGGGACCCAGTACTTC
CASVGPPLGTQYF
>few|TRBJ2-2|TRBV30|12|.
TGTGCCTGGAGTGGTGGGATCGGGGAGCTGTTTTTT
CAWSGGIGELFF
>.|TRBJ1-2|TRBV28|12|.
TGTGCCAGTACGATAGGGGCGCGAGGCTACACCTTC
CASTIGARGYTF
>.|TRBJ1-2|TRBV30|13|.
TGTGCCTGGAGTGTAGGCAGGAGTTATGGCTACACCTTC
CAWSVGRSYGYTF
>.|TRBJ2-5|TRBV2|15|TRBD1
TGTGCCAGCAGACCGCTGGGACAGGCCAAAGAGACCCAGTACTTC
CASRPLGQAKETQYF
>.|TRBJ1-4|TRBV7-9|13|.
TGTGCCAGCAGCCGCGGGACTAATGAAAAACTGTTTTTT
CASSRGTNEKLFF
>few|TRBJ2-3|TRBV19|14|.
TGTGCCAGTAGTATGGGGACGGACACAGATACGCAGTATTTT
CASSMGTDTDTQYF
>.|TRBJ1-1|TRBV13|14|.
TGTGCCAGCAGCTCGGGACGGGGAAACACTGAAGCTTTCTTT
CASSSGRGNTEAFF
>once|TRBJ2-7|TRBV18|16|TRBD2
TGTGCCAGCTCACCCCCCCGGACTAGCGGGGGCGGGGAGCAGTACTTC
CASSPPRTSGGGEQYF
>.|TRBJ2-5|TRBV5-8|15|.
TGTGCCAGCAGCCGGGACTTCATGGTGGGAGAGACCCAGTACTTC
CASSRDFMVGETQYF
>.|TRBJ1-5|TRBV5-1|15|TRBD1
TGCGCCAGCAGAACCGGGACAGTTGACAATCAGCCCCAGCATTTT
CASRTGTVDNQPQHF
>.|TRBJ1-5|TRBV28|16|TRBD1
TGTGCCAGCAGTTCTACCGGGACAGGGAACAATCAGCCCCAGCATTTT
CASSSTGTGNNQPQHF
>.|TRBJ2-1|TRBV11-3|18|TRBD2
TGTGCCAGCAGCTTAGATCGGGGAAGAGCGGGAGAATACAATGAGCAGTTCTTC
CASSLDRGRAGEYNEQFF
>few|TRBJ2-7|TRBV11-3|13|TRBD1
TGTGCCAGCAGCTTACGACAGGGGTACGAGCAGTACTTC
CASSLRQGYEQYF
>once|TRBJ2-5|TRBV9|14|.
TGTGCCAGCAGTGACCACTCTGGGACGGAGACCCAGTACTTC
CASSDHSGTETQYF
>.|TRBJ2-2|TRBV19|15|.
TGTGCCAGTAGTATGGGTAGCGCCTACACCGGGGAGCTGTTTTTT
CASSMGSAYTGELFF
>.|TRBJ2-2|TRBV7-3|14|.
TGTGCCAGCTCCACCGACGGGGCGAGCGGGGAGCTGTTTTTT
CASSTDGASGELFF
>.|TRBJ1-5|TRBV27|14|.
TGTGCCAGCAGTTTTAGAGAGGGGAATCAGCCCCAGCATTTT
CASSFREGNQPQHF
>.|TRBJ2-5|TRBV6-6|12|.
TGTGCCAGCAGTCAACGGCAAGAGACCCAGTACTTC
CASSQRQETQYF
>.|TRBJ1-5|TRBV19|15|TRBD1
TGTGCCAGTAGTCCCTCGGGACAGAATAATCAGCCCCAGCATTTT
CASSPSGQNNQPQHF
>few|TRBJ2-7|TRBV14|13|TRBD2
TGTGCCAGCAACCCGGGCGGGGGGCACGAGCAGTACTTC
CASNPGGGHEQYF
>.|TRBJ2-5|TRBV5-1|14|.
TGCGCCAGCAGCACCGGAGGGGGTCTGGAGACCCAGTACTTC
CASSTGGGLETQYF
>once|TRBJ2-3|TRBV2|17|TRBD2
TGTGCCAGCAGGGGACTAGCGGGGGGTCGACGCACAGATACGCAGTATTTT
CASRGLAGGRRTDTQYF
>.|TRBJ1-1|TRBV5-5|14|.
TGTGCCAGCAGCTTGGATTGGGGTAACACTGAAGCTTTCTTT
CASSLDWGNTEAFF
>few|TRBJ2-3|TRBV18|16|.
TGTGCCAGCTCACCGCCCGGGACGGCCAACACAGATACGCAGTATTTT
CASSPPGTANTDTQYF
>.|TRBJ1-2|TRBV6-5|11|TRBD1
TGTGCCAGTCAGGGGGGAGGGGGCTACACCTTC
CASQGGGGYTF
>.|TRBJ1-1|TRBV2|14|.
TGTGCCAGCGGAGACGGGGGGAGGTACACTGAAGCTTTCTTT
CASGDGGRYTEAFF
>once|TRBJ2-7|TRBV9|13|.
TGTGCCAGCAGCGCACTGACATCTGACGAGCAGTACTTC
CASSALTSDEQYF
>.|TRBJ1-1|TRBV7-8|14|.
TGTGCCAGCAGCTTAGTTCGGAGGCACACTGAAGCTTTCTTT
CASSLVRRHTEAFF
>.|TRBJ1-2|TRBV6-1|12|TRBD1
TGTGCCAGCATGGGGACAGGGACTCGCTACACCTTC
CASMGTGTRYTF
>.|TRBJ1-3|TRBV30|13|.
TGTGCCTGGAGCCGGGGTGCTGGAAACACCATATATTTT
CAWSRGAGNTIYF
>.|TRBJ1-5|TRBV5-8|15|.
TGTGCCAGCAGCTTGACAGGGATTAGCAATCAGCCCCAGCATTTT
CASSLTGISNQPQHF
>.|TRBJ1-4|TRBV9|13|.
TGTGCCAGCAGCCCCCGACAGAATGAAAAACTGTTTTTT
CASSPRQNEKLFF
>.|TRBJ2-5|TRBV6-5|14|.
TGTGCCAGCAGTTCCCGACAGCCCGGGGAGACCCAGTACTTC
CASSSRQPGETQYF
>.|TRBJ2-5|TRBV11-2|14|.
TGTGCCACCCGGAGGGGGGACAAACAAGAGACCCAGTACTTC
CATRRGDKQETQYF
>.|TRBJ2-7|TRBV11-3|13|.
TGTGCCAGCAGACGCAATCAGGGACACGAGCAGTACTTC
CASRRNQGHEQYF
>.|TRBJ1-1|TRBV11-1|13|.
TGTGCCAGCAGCTTAGAGGAGAACACTGAAGCTTTCTTT
CASSLEENTEAFF
>.|TRBJ1-5|TRBV2|14|.
TGTGCCAGCTCCTTGGGGGTCAGCAATCAGCCCCAGCATTTT
CASSLGVSNQPQHF
>.|TRBJ1-1|TRBV5-1|14|.
TGCGCCAGCCTTAAGGAGGGGCCGGGCACTGAAGCTTTCTTT
CASLKEGPGTEAFF
>.|TRBJ1-5|TRBV7-2|15|.
TGTGCCAGCAGCCTAGGACTAAATAGCAATCAGCCCCAGCATTTT
CASSLGLNSNQPQHF
>.|TRBJ1-1|TRBV10-3|12|.
TGTGCCATCAGTGAGCCCCTAAGACAGGTAGAATTT
CAISEPLRQVEF
>.|TRBJ1-4|TRBV29-1|14|.
TGCAGCGTCTCACTCAGTTGGGAGGGGGAAAAACTGTTTTTT
CSVSLSWEGEKLFF
>.|TRBJ2-6|TRBV10-3|15|.
TGTGCCATCAGTGAAATGGGGGGTAGGGCCAACGTCCTGACTTTC
CAISEMGGRANVLTF
>.|TRBJ2-7|TRBV7-9|15|.
TGTGCCAGCAGCTCACGGAATAGCGTGAATTACGAGCAGTACTTC
CASSSRNSVNYEQYF
>.|TRBJ2-7|TRBV14|13|.
TGTGCCAGCAGCCAAGACAGTCCTGGCGAGCAGTACTTC
CASSQDSPGEQYF
>.|TRBJ1-1|TRBV19|14|.
TGTGCCAGTAGTCTCGGACGGGGAAGGGCTGAAGCTTTCTTT
CASSLGRGRAEAFF
>.|TRBJ1-2|TRBV29-1|14|.
TGCAGCGTTGAAGATCAACAGGGCCCGTGGGGCTACACCTTC
CSVEDQQGPWGYTF